This is a list of T cell receptor beta chains from one sample in a study of CD8 T cells in ankylosing spondylitis. TCRdb reprocessed the 5' RACE reads with MiXCR, giving one entry per CDR3 protein. In the table there are fewer than 200,000 distinct CDR3 sequences, approximately 9% of which are singletons. The material sequenced was blood, either unsorted or a sorted T cell fraction (not recorded which). These receptors originate from a female donor with ankylosing spondylitis or in good health (not recorded which). Both conserved end residues are part of each CDR3. D genes are given only for firm matches. Size is stated for part of the rows, as once, few or many counts, or as a class when the clone is expanded.

j_call clone_size d_call v_call cdr3_aa cdr3_nt
TRBJ1-3 few - TRBV25-1 CASNVGNTIYF TGTGCCAGCAATGTCGGAAACACCATATATTTT
TRBJ2-1 - - TRBV10-2 CANTFERVLYNEQFF TGCGCCAACACCTTCGAGCGGGTTTTATACAATGAGCAGTTCTTC
TRBJ1-5 many - TRBV12-3/TRBV12-4 CASGGQPQHF TGTGCCAGCGGCGGTCAGCCCCAGCATTTT
TRBJ1-4 - - TRBV12-3/TRBV12-4 CASSLGQDKGLFF TGTGCCAGCAGTTTAGGACAGGACAAAGGGCTGTTTTTT
TRBJ1-1 - - TRBV6-1 CASSKWGDPIETEAFF TGTGCCAGCAGTAAATGGGGAGACCCCATTGAAACTGAAGCTTTCTTT
TRBJ2-7 - - TRBV27 CASSLGFASHEQYF TGTGCCAGCAGTTTGGGTTTCGCCTCCCACGAGCAGTACTTC
TRBJ1-5 - - TRBV7-9 CASSMDGQPQHF TGTGCCAGCAGCATGGACGGCCAGCCCCAGCATTTT
TRBJ2-7 few - TRBV18 CASSRTSAPGSLGEQYF TGTGCCAGCTCACGGACAAGTGCGCCGGGATCCCTCGGCGAGCAGTACTTC
TRBJ2-1 - TRBD2 TRBV27 CASSGASGSGGSEQFF TGTGCCAGCAGTGGGGCTAGCGGGAGTGGGGGGAGTGAGCAGTTCTTC
TRBJ1-1 many - TRBV10-3 CAISESTVEAFF TGTGCCATCAGTGAGTCAACGGTTGAAGCTTTCTTT
TRBJ2-1 few TRBD1 TRBV5-6 CASSLGDRGQFF TGTGCCAGCAGCTTGGGGGACAGGGGCCAGTTCTTC
TRBJ2-3 few - TRBV20-1 CSAKGEGGRKDTQYF TGCAGTGCTAAGGGGGAGGGAGGGAGGAAAGATACGCAGTATTTT
TRBJ2-5 few - TRBV7-6 CASSGTPPPETQYF TGTGCCAGCAGCGGGACGCCACCCCCAGAGACCCAGTACTTC
TRBJ2-1 few - TRBV6-1 CASNPTGWDFYSYNEQFF TGTGCCAGCAATCCTACGGGGTGGGACTTCTACTCCTACAATGAGCAGTTCTTC
TRBJ2-7 - TRBD1 TRBV6-2/TRBV6-3 CASSYFRGQSYEQYF TGTGCCAGCAGTTACTTCAGGGGACAGTCCTACGAGCAGTACTTC
TRBJ2-1 few - TRBV4-1 CASSQDPGLTHNEQFF TGCGCCAGCAGCCAAGACCCGGGGTTGACACACAATGAGCAGTTCTTC
TRBJ2-1 few - TRBV20-1 CSAGRGLGNEQFF TGCAGTGCTGGCCGGGGGCTTGGGAATGAGCAGTTCTTC
TRBJ2-7 few TRBD2 TRBV29-1 CSVETSGSSYEQYF TGCAGCGTTGAAACTAGCGGGAGCTCCTACGAGCAGTACTTC
TRBJ2-7 - - TRBV27 CASRPGVGAYEQYF TGTGCCAGCAGACCGGGCGTCGGCGCCTACGAGCAGTACTTC
TRBJ2-1 few TRBD2 TRBV6-2/TRBV6-3 CASSWTSTHEQFF TGTGCCAGCAGTTGGACTAGTACCCATGAGCAGTTCTTC
TRBJ2-2 few TRBD2 TRBV20-1 CSALISGSVTGELFF TGCAGTGCTCTTATTAGCGGGAGTGTCACCGGGGAGCTGTTTTTT
TRBJ2-7 - - TRBV5-4 CASSLGTASSYEQYF TGTGCCAGCAGCCTCGGGACGGCGAGCTCCTACGAGCAGTACTTC
TRBJ1-1 few - TRBV10-3 CAISGAGAWNTEAFF TGTGCCATCAGTGGAGCAGGGGCATGGAACACTGAAGCTTTCTTT
TRBJ2-1 - TRBD1 TRBV19 CASTPGTGRNEQFF TGTGCCAGTACCCCAGGGACAGGTCGTAATGAGCAGTTCTTC
TRBJ2-1 few TRBD2 TRBV27 CASSLGGRGFDEQFF TGTGCCAGCAGTTTAGGCGGGAGAGGATTCGATGAGCAGTTCTTC
TRBJ2-1 many - TRBV4-3 CASSLGTHYNEQFF TGCGCCAGCAGCCTCGGGACTCACTACAATGAGCAGTTCTTC
TRBJ1-2 - - TRBV15 CATSELGETWGYGYTF TGTGCCACCAGCGAGCTAGGGGAGACCTGGGGCTATGGCTACACCTTC